Listed below are T cell receptor beta chains from one sample, sequenced in a study of blood T cell repertoires in COVID-19. Libraries were prepared by immunoSEQ multiplex PCR; TCRdb keeps only in-frame clonotypes and omits some of them. The sample shows fewer than 200,000 clones, around 85% of them seen only once. The sample was peripheral blood. The receptors come from a human donor with acute or convalescent COVID-19. The donor label of this sample is uncertain. Each CDR3 is given with its conserved first and last residue. Each record gives: J gene, clone size, V gene, D gene, CDR3 DNA, CDR3 protein. The D gene is left open where the match is weak. Clone size is not always given. Where it is, it says once, few, many or a class for expanded clones.

>TRBJ2-1|-|TRBV5-1|TRBD1
TGCGCCAGCGCGGGACAGGGGTATAGTGAGCAGTTCTTC
CASAGQGYSEQFF
>TRBJ2-7|-|TRBV6-4|TRBD1
TGTGCCAGCAGACCCGGGACAGGGAGTGTCTACGAGCAGTACTTC
CASRPGTGSVYEQYF
>TRBJ1-1|once|TRBV7-2|TRBD1
TGTGCCAGCAGCCTGGACAGGGGGAACACTGAAGCTTTCTTT
CASSLDRGNTEAFF
>TRBJ1-1|-|TRBV19|TRBD1
TGTGCCAGTAGTGCGGACAGGGGCATGAACACTGAAGCTTTCTTT
CASSADRGMNTEAFF
>TRBJ2-4|-|TRBV3-1/TRBV3-2|-
TGTGCCAGCAGCCAAAAGTCAAACAGTCTAGCCAAAAACATTCAGTACTTC
CASSQKSNSLAKNIQYF
>TRBJ2-1|-|TRBV5-6|TRBD2
TGTGCCAGCAGCTTCCCCCTCATACGCGGGGGGTTACCCAATGAGCAGTTCTTC
CASSFPLIRGGLPNEQFF
>TRBJ2-1|-|TRBV4-2|-
TGTGCCAGCAGCCAAGCGACTAGTGGGGCCTACAATGAGCAGTTCTTC
CASSQATSGAYNEQFF
>TRBJ2-1|-|TRBV24-1|TRBD1
TGTGCCACCAGCGCCCTCCGGGACAGGGCCCTTGAGCAGTTCTTC
CATSALRDRALEQFF
>TRBJ1-2|-|TRBV13|TRBD1
TGTGCCAGCAGCAAATACACAGGGGGGTTCTATGGCTACACCTTC
CASSKYTGGFYGYTF
>TRBJ1-4|-|TRBV25-1|TRBD1
TGTGCCAGCAGTGAGGCTAACAGGGGTGTCGAAAAACTGTTTTTT
CASSEANRGVEKLFF
>TRBJ1-1|-|TRBV5-4|-
TGTGCCAGCAGCTTGGGGACAAAGAACACTGAAGCTTTCTTT
CASSLGTKNTEAFF
>TRBJ2-4|-|TRBV4-1|TRBD2
TGCGCCAGCAGCCAAGAACGGGGAGCGGGGGGTGCCAAAAACATTCAGTACTTC
CASSQERGAGGAKNIQYF
>TRBJ1-1|-|TRBV5-3|-
TGTGCCAGACCCGAAGAGGGAGACACTGAAGCTTTCTTT
CARPEEGDTEAFF
>TRBJ2-3|-|TRBV5-4|-
TGTGCCAGCAGCTTTGGTCGACCAGGCGGGGGCACAGATACGCAGTATTTT
CASSFGRPGGGTDTQYF
>TRBJ2-3|-|TRBV25-1|-
TGTGCCAGCAGTGATCAACAGGTACGCACAGATACGCAGTATTTT
CASSDQQVRTDTQYF
>TRBJ1-3|-|TRBV9|-
TGTGCCAGCAGCGTGACAGTTGGAAACACCATATATTTT
CASSVTVGNTIYF
>TRBJ1-3|-|TRBV3-1/TRBV3-2|-
TGTGCCAGCAGCCAAGGTTGGGGGGGGGCAGCTGGAAACACCATATATTTT
CASSQGWGGAAGNTIYF
>TRBJ2-5|-|TRBV27|-
TGTGCCAGCAGGGTCCAGGGGCAGGGAGAGACCCAGTACTTC
CASRVQGQGETQYF
>TRBJ2-7|once|TRBV3-1/TRBV3-2|TRBD2
TGTGCCAGCAGCCTCCCGGGGACTAGCGGGGGAGAGCAGTACTTC
CASSLPGTSGGEQYF
>TRBJ1-1|-|TRBV29-1|-
TGCAGCGTTGAAGGAGGTGAGAACACTGAAGCTTTCTTT
CSVEGGENTEAFF
>TRBJ1-2|-|TRBV6-5|TRBD1
TGTGCCAGCAGTTACTCCCAAGGGGGCTTGTATGGCTACACCTTC
CASSYSQGGLYGYTF
>TRBJ2-7|once|TRBV19|TRBD2
TGTGCCAGTAGTATCCCTAGCGGGGGCTCCTACGAGCAGTACTTC
CASSIPSGGSYEQYF
>TRBJ1-5|once|TRBV30|-
TGTGCCTGGACTCCGAGAAGCCGAAGACAGCCCCAGCATTTT
CAWTPRSRRQPQHF
>TRBJ2-7|-|TRBV27|TRBD1
TGTGCCAGCAGTCGGACAGGGCCTCCCGAGCAGTACTTC
CASSRTGPPEQYF
>TRBJ2-3|-|TRBV24-1|-
TGTGCCACCAGCGAGCCTGCTAGCATCGGAACAGATACGCAGTATTTT
CATSEPASIGTDTQYF
>TRBJ2-6|-|TRBV28|-
TGTGCCAGCAGTTTCAGATCTGGGGCCAACGTCCTGACTTTC
CASSFRSGANVLTF
>TRBJ1-1|-|TRBV6-6|TRBD1
TGTGCCAGCAGTATATTCAGGGGGTCCAACACTGAAGCTTTCTTT
CASSIFRGSNTEAFF
>TRBJ1-2|-|TRBV5-4|TRBD1
TGTGCCAGCAGCTTGGTCGGGACAGATGGCTACACCTTC
CASSLVGTDGYTF
>TRBJ1-2|-|TRBV2|TRBD1
TGTGCCAGCCCTCCGGACAGGGGCTATGGCTACACCTTC
CASPPDRGYGYTF
>TRBJ1-1|-|TRBV18|-
TGTGCCAGCTCACCCATTTTGAACACTGAAGCTTTCTTT
CASSPILNTEAFF
>TRBJ2-1|-|TRBV3-1/TRBV3-2|TRBD1
TGTGCCAGCAGCCAAACAGGGGAAGGTGAGCAGTTCTTC
CASSQTGEGEQFF
>TRBJ2-2|once|TRBV30|-
TGTGCCTCTAAGAGGGGGGGTAACACCGGGGAGCTGTTTTTT
CASKRGGNTGELFF
>TRBJ1-4|-|TRBV2|-
TGTGCCAGCAAAGAGACAGGCACAACTAATGAAAAACTGTTTTTT
CASKETGTTNEKLFF
>TRBJ2-6|-|TRBV6-5|-
TGTGCCAGCAGGAAAGACAGGGCCAACGTCCTGACTTTC
CASRKDRANVLTF
>TRBJ1-3|once|TRBV15|-
TGTGCCACCAGCAGAGGGGGCAGGGCCTCTGGAAACACCATATATTTT
CATSRGGRASGNTIYF
>TRBJ2-5|-|TRBV5-4|TRBD2
TGTGCCAGCATCCTCAAGCGGGGGGGCGGAGAGACCCAGTACTTC
CASILKRGGGETQYF
>TRBJ1-6|-|TRBV2|TRBD1
TGTGCCAGCAGGGGACAGGGGGACTATAATTCACCCCTCCACTTT
CASRGQGDYNSPLHF